This TCR beta chain was retrieved from a study of cytomegalovirus exposure and HLA in healthy donors. CDR3 length: 15 residues. The germline gives CDR1 MGHRA, CDR2 YSYEKL. The ends lost 4 bases at V and 7 bases at J; junction bases unmatched: 7. In this sample, this clone is medium-sized. The same CDR3 is also encoded by other DNA sequences in this sample. The PCR made use of 60 Vbeta and 13 Jbeta primers. Profiling relied on immunoSEQ multiplex PCR, and the TCRdb table lists in-frame clones only, not all of them. This table holds some 140,000 clones, 60% to 85% found once. The sample comprised PBMCs. The TCR was taken from a female donor in good health and CMV-seropositive. J is TRBJ1-6 and V is TRBV4-1; 7 bases map to TRBD1. In DNA form, the CDR3 reads TGCGCCAGCAGCCGGAAAACAGGGGACAATTCACCCCTCCACTTT. Translated: CASSRKTGDNSPLHF.